This TCR beta chain came from a study of cytomegalovirus exposure and HLA in healthy donors. The study, taken as a whole, reports: Presence/absence analysis assumed near-uniform sequencing depth across donors.

At the time of sampling, donors were nominally healthy, though unrecorded immune exposures were likely. This donor lacks a recorded CMV serostatus. V lost 3 bases, J lost 2 bases, and 10 bases stayed unmatched. CDR3 length equals 18 residues. Germline assignment: CDR1 SNHLY and CDR2 FYNNEI. PCR employed 60 Vbeta and 13 Jbeta primers. Here immunoSEQ multiplex PCR was the method, and the copy in TCRdb shows in-frame clones only, minus some. The table includes about 180,000 clones, more than 60% detected once. To note about this clone: Its antigen is as yet unknown.

The receptor comes from a human donor in good health. The chain employs TRBV2 and TRBJ2-1; 10 bases are a match to TRBD2. Sequences were obtained from PBMCs. This CDR3 reads CASSDSSGGAVTYNEQFF. The DNA for the CDR3 is TGTGCCAGCAGTGATTCCAGCGGGGGGGCCGTCACCTACAATGAGCAGTTCTTC.